Below, 28 T cell receptor beta chains from the same sample are listed, as sequenced in a study of blood T cells in healthy people across ages. With a J-beta primer mix and a sample-barcoded 5' primer, a second PCR ran about 7 to 11 cycles. TCRdb re-called the 5' RACE reads through MiXCR, storing one row per CDR3 protein. The sample lists about a million distinct CDR3 sequences; under 40% were seen once. Sequencing used blood. These receptors were taken from a man in his late teens or twenties in good health.

The chain employs TRBV7-9 and TRBJ1-4; D is uncertain. Deletions cut 5 bases from V and 8 bases from J, with 15 bases between. The CDR3 is 14 residues long. Germline V gene sequence: CDR1 SEHNR, CDR2 FQNEAQ (reference sequence). The CDR3 nucleotides are TGTGCCAGCAGCCTACTCGGACGGCTGGAAAAACTGTTTTTT. Its translation is CASSLLGRLEKLFF.

This clonotype occurred a few times. The chain is built from TRBV7-9 and TRBJ2-3; D remains unclear. CDR3 length: 16 residues. Trimming removed 5 bases from V and 0 bases from J, with 15 bases in between. Germline V gives CDR1 SEHNR, CDR2 FQNEAQ (reference sequence). CDR3 nucleotide sequence: TGTGCCAGCAGCCCACCCCAGGACCCCAGCACAGATACGCAGTATTTT. This translates into CASSPPQDPSTDTQYF.

The chain combines TRBV4-2 with TRBJ2-2; tentative D call: TRBD2 (5 bases). Germline loops: CDR1 LGHNA, CDR2 YNFKEQ. This CDR3 spans 17 amino acids. Trimming left V 0 bases short and J 3 bases short, with 14 bases between. Here the CDR3 DNA reads TGTGCCAGCAGCCAAGAGGAGGCTAGGAATTACACCGGGGAGCTGTTTTTT. Translation: CASSQEEARNYTGELFF.

The genes are TRBV12-5 and TRBJ2-2; D tentatively reads TRBD1 or TRBD2 (6 bases each). Per germline, CDR1 LGHNT and CDR2 FRNRAP. Trimming cost V 0 bases and J 2 bases, with 16 bases left between them. The CDR3 has 18 residues. The CDR3 protein is CASGLVRGGGLNTGELFF. CDR3 in DNA: TGTGCTAGTGGTTTGGTACGAGGAGGGGGACTTAACACCGGGGAGCTGTTTTTT.

The CDR3 loop is CVSNSGQEGYTF. Written as DNA, the CDR3 is TGTGTTTCGAACTCAGGTCAAGAAGGCTACACCTTC. The chain joins TRBV12-3 or TRBV12-4 to TRBJ1-2; D unresolved. This CDR3 region has 12 residues.

There are many counts of this clonotype. This chain uses TRBV6-6 with TRBJ1-2; D call uncertain. The germline gives CDR1 MNHNY, CDR2 SVGAGI (reference sequence). V was trimmed by 2 bases and J by 8 bases, leaving 15 bases between them. The CDR3 runs 14 residues. For the CDR3, the DNA is TGTGCCAGCAGTTACAGTGGCCCTCTGGGAGGCTACACCTTC. Translation: CASSYSGPLGGYTF.

In its sample, this clonotype was seen a few times. The rearrangement links TRBV11-2 to TRBJ2-2; 10 nucleotides align to TRBD2. Unmatched junction bases numbered 12, after V lost 5 bases and J lost 6 bases. Germline V gene data show CDR1 as SGHAT and CDR2 as FQNNGV. CDR3 size: 17 residues. This CDR3 reads CASSPSLAGVGAGELFF. The CDR3 DNA reads TGTGCCAGCAGCCCATCCCTAGCGGGGGTAGGCGCCGGGGAGCTGTTTTTT.

Only a few counts were recorded for this clonotype. This chain joins TRBV12-3 or TRBV12-4 and TRBJ1-2; weak D call: TRBD1 (5 bases). The V and J ends lost 4 bases and 7 bases respectively, with 13 bases between them. CDR3 length: 13 amino acids. The CDR3 is CASSSGFTAGYTF. The CDR3 DNA reads TGTGCCAGCAGTTCAGGGTTCACCGCTGGCTACACCTTC.

The chain has TRBV29-1 and TRBJ1-2, with unresolved D. CDR1 is SQVTM and CDR2 is ANQGSEA in the germline V gene. The CDR3 is made up of 14 amino acids. V dropped 0 bases and J dropped 3 bases, with 11 bases sitting between them. The DNA for the CDR3 is TGCAGCGTTGAAGATGGGTTCGGGGACTATGGCTACACCTTC. Translated, it gives CSVEDGFGDYGYTF.

The genes are TRBV5-1 and TRBJ2-5, with 7 bases that match TRBD1. V dropped 3 bases and J dropped 11; count of bases not matched to a gene: 19. The CDR3 totals 16 residues. CDR1 and CDR2 from the germline V gene are SGHRS and YFSETQ. In DNA form, the CDR3 reads TGCGCCAGCAGCTGGACAACGGGACAGACATACAATGAGCAGTACTTC. It encodes CASSWTTGQTYNEQYF.

This clonotype was seen only a few times. The chain uses TRBV27 and TRBJ2-7, with no clear D. V lost 2 bases and J 0 bases, leaving 5 bases between the germline ends. The CDR3 is 13 residues long. In germline, CDR1 is MNHEY, CDR2 SMNVEV (reference sequence). The CDR3 is CASSLTTSYEQYF. The CDR3 DNA reads TGTGCCAGCAGTTTAACCACCTCCTACGAGCAGTACTTC.

V usage is TRBV7-2 and J usage is TRBJ1-2; D is unclear. This CDR3 contains 15 residues. Germline lookup yields CDR1 SGHTA and CDR2 FQGNSA. The V and J ends lost 2 bases and 2 bases respectively, with 12 bases between them. The DNA for the CDR3 is TGTGCCAGCAGCTTACAGAGGGATAGGAACTATGGCTACACCTTC. Translating gives CASSLQRDRNYGYTF.

Regarding this clonotype: A read error may explain this, as a much larger clone is one base away. The chain combines TRBV9 with TRBJ2-1; 7 nucleotides align to TRBD2. CDR3 size: 15 residues. Germline lookup yields CDR1 SGDLS and CDR2 YYNGEE. The trim removed 0 bases at V and 10 bases at J, leaving 10 bases unmatched. CDR3: CASSVVSGPSYEQFF. As DNA, the CDR3 is TGTGCCAGCAGCGTAGTTAGCGGGCCCTCCTACGAGCAGTTCTTC.

The chain joins TRBV27 to TRBJ2-7; D tentatively fits TRBD1 or TRBD2 (5 bases each). CDR1 and CDR2 from the germline V gene are MNHEY and SMNVEV (reference sequence). CDR3 length: 15 amino acids. V was shortened by 6 bases and J by 5 bases, with 20 bases between the two germline ends. The CDR3 loop is CASRSGTSLFDEQYF. CDR3 bases: TGTGCCAGCAGGTCCGGGACCTCTCTCTTTGACGAGCAGTACTTC.

The rearrangement links TRBV4-1 to TRBJ2-1; 8 bases agree with TRBD2. The J segment lost 4 bases and the V segment lost 1 base, leaving 0 bases of the junction unmatched. This CDR3 is 14 amino acids long. Germline V lookup: CDR1 MGHRA, CDR2 YSYEKL. The CDR3 sequence: CASSQGGGYNEQFF. The CDR3 DNA reads TGCGCCAGCAGCCAAGGCGGGGGGTACAATGAGCAGTTCTTC.

This clonotype occurred many times. This chain links TRBV29-1 with TRBJ1-2; D is perhaps TRBD1 (6 bases). Trimming removed 4 bases from V and 4 bases from J, with 16 bases in between. The CDR3 is made up of 14 amino acids. Per germline, CDR1 SQVTM and CDR2 ANQGSEA. The CDR3 DNA is TGCAGCGTTGCACAGATGAGGGGGTCCTATGGCTACACCTTC. This sequence encodes CSVAQMRGSYGYTF.

The V gene is TRBV19, the J gene TRBJ2-3; 10 bases agree with TRBD2. The CDR3 loop spans 15 amino acids. CDR1 LNHDA and CDR2 SQIVND come from the germline V gene (reference sequence). Trimming removed 7 bases from V and 4 bases from J; junction bases left unmatched: 8. CDR3 sequence (DNA): TGTGCCAGTAATGAGCGGGGGGGCCAATCAGATACGCAGTATTTT. Its protein product is CASNERGGQSDTQYF. Drawing the rest from reference TRBV19 and TRBJ2-3, the complete variable domain is DGGITQSPKYLFRKEGQNVTLSCEQNLNHDAMYWYRQDPGQGLRLIYYSQIVNDFQKGDIAEGYSVSREKKESFPLTVTSAQKNPTAFYLCASNERGGQSDTQYFGPGTRLTVL.

The rearrangement joins TRBV20-1 to TRBJ2-1; D is perhaps TRBD1 or TRBD2 (6 bases each). Germline CDR1 DFQATT, CDR2 SNEGSKA (reference sequence). V was pared by 1 base and J by 7 bases, with 11 bases between. This CDR3 spans 13 amino acids. The CDR3 nucleotides are TGCAGTGCTAGAGTGGGGGGCTTAAATGAGCAGTTCTTC. This gives the protein CSARVGGLNEQFF.

Notes on this clonotype: The junction departs from germline at one end; a sequencing error may be responsible. This rearrangement joins TRBV15 to TRBJ1-1; D gene ambiguous. This CDR3 spans 13 amino acids. CDR1 is LNHNV, CDR2 YYDKDF, per germline (reference sequence). This CDR3 reads CATSRIPSGEAFF. CDR3 DNA: TGCGCCACCAGCAGGATTCCCTCGGGAGAAGCTTTCTTT.

The chain links TRBV15 to TRBJ2-1; D is perhaps TRBD1 (5 bases). The CDR3 totals 14 residues. Germline loops: CDR1 LNHNV, CDR2 YYDKDF (reference sequence). Trimming cost V 2 bases and J 7 bases, with 12 bases left between them. CDR3 sequence: CATSRPTARNEQFF. In DNA form, the CDR3 reads TGTGCCACCAGCAGACCGACAGCGAGGAATGAGCAGTTCTTC.

The V call is TRBV20-1, the J call TRBJ1-2; D may be TRBD1 (6 bases). Per germline, CDR1 DFQATT and CDR2 SNEGSKA (reference sequence). Trimming stripped 0 bases from V and 5 bases from J, with 13 bases between. The CDR3 loop spans 14 amino acids. The CDR3 DNA is TGCAGTGCTAGAGATGGGGACAAACCATATGGCTACACCTTC. It specifies CSARDGDKPYGYTF.

V usage is TRBV20-1 and J usage is TRBJ2-7, with a weak D call TRBD1 (5 bases). This CDR3 has 13 amino acids. V was pared by 1 base and J by 4 bases, with 11 bases between. Germline V lookup: CDR1 DFQATT, CDR2 SNEGSKA (reference sequence). The CDR3 loop reads CSARGPQGYEQYF. DNA for the CDR3: TGCAGTGCTAGAGGGCCCCAGGGATACGAGCAGTACTTC.

The chain links TRBV13 to TRBJ2-4, with TRBD2 matching over 9 bases. The J call may be in error: the DNA end matches TRBJ2-5 better. Germline V gene data show CDR1 as PRHDT and CDR2 as FYEKMQ (reference sequence). CDR3 length: 15 residues. CDR3 coding DNA: TGTGCCAGCAGCTTTGAGCGGGGGGCCCAAGAGACCCAGTACTTC. As protein: CASSFERGAQETQYF.

Notes on this clonotype: One junction end does not reproduce the germline sequence, and a read error may be involved. The chain is built from TRBV20-1 and TRBJ1-5; D is unclear. CDR1 DFQATT and CDR2 SNEGSKA come from the germline V gene (reference sequence). The CDR3 runs to 13 residues. CDR3 sequence (DNA): TGCAGTGCGAGAGGGCAGCTCAATCAGCCCCAGCATTTT. It codes for CSARGQLNQPQHF.

V is TRBV6-2 or TRBV6-3 and J is TRBJ1-5, with D unclear. The CDR3 covers 15 residues. The V and J ends lost 5 bases and 6 bases respectively, with 17 bases between them. Germline-derived CDR1 and CDR2 are MNHEY and SVGEGT. The CDR3, as DNA: TGTGCCAGCAGTCCCCCATGGGGTTCGGGTCAGCCCCAGCATTTT. The encoded protein is CASSPPWGSGQPQHF.

The rearrangement uses TRBV20-1 and TRBJ2-7; 11 bases match TRBD1. Germline-derived CDR1 and CDR2 are DFQATT and SNEGSKA (reference sequence). The CDR3 covers 14 residues. The V gene end was trimmed by 3 bases and the J gene end by 7 bases; junction bases not matched to a gene: 8. CDR3 in DNA: TGCAGTGCTAGCGGGACAGGGGGTCCCAATGAGCAGTACTTC. Translation: CSASGTGGPNEQYF.

This clonotype turned up a few times. V and J are TRBV5-1 and TRBJ1-4; D remains unclear. Germline values: CDR1 SGHRS, CDR2 YFSETQ. Trimming cost V 2 bases and J 4 bases, with 24 bases left between them. The CDR3 runs to 19 residues. CDR3 DNA: TGCGCCAGCAGCTTTGAACCCGGGAGTCGTAGGAGGCATAATGAAAAACTGTTTTTT. Encoded protein: CASSFEPGSRRRHNEKLFF.

This clonotype was detected many times. CDR3 sequence reads: CASSLKVDTDTQYF. The CDR3 coding sequence is TGTGCCAGCAGCTTAAAAGTTGACACAGATACGCAGTATTTT. The V and J genes are TRBV7-6 and TRBJ2-3, with D hard to call. CDR3 length equals 14 residues. CDR1 SGHVS and CDR2 FNYEAQ come from the germline V gene. V was clipped by 2 bases and J by 2 bases, with 8 bases between them. Full variable domain (missing parts from reference TRBV7-6 and TRBJ2-3): GAGVSQSPRYKVTKRGQDVALRCDPISGHVSLYWYRQALGQGPEFLTYFNYEAQQDKSGLPNDRFSAERPEGSISTLTIQRTEQRDSAMYRCASSLKVDTDTQYFGPGTRLTVL.